One T cell receptor beta chain is described in this entry. Some clones are missing from TCRdb's copy, which holds only in-frame ones; the method was immunoSEQ multiplex PCR. This sample has roughly 100,000 clones, with around nine tenths found just once. The sample comes from a study of control samples from healthy donors and cancer patients. This CDR3 is 12 amino acids long. V dropped 2 bases and J dropped 6 bases, with 7 bases sitting between them. Germline values: CDR1 GTSNPN, CDR2 SVGIG (reference sequence). The chain carries TRBV30 and TRBJ2-2, with D possibly called TRBD1 or TRBD2 (5 bases each). This clonotype originated in a man between 60 and 75 years old with lung cancer. Sequencing used PBMCs. CDR3 nucleotide sequence: TGTGCCTGGAGTATGGGACCCGGGGAGCTGTTTTTT. Amino acid sequence: CAWSMGPGELFF.